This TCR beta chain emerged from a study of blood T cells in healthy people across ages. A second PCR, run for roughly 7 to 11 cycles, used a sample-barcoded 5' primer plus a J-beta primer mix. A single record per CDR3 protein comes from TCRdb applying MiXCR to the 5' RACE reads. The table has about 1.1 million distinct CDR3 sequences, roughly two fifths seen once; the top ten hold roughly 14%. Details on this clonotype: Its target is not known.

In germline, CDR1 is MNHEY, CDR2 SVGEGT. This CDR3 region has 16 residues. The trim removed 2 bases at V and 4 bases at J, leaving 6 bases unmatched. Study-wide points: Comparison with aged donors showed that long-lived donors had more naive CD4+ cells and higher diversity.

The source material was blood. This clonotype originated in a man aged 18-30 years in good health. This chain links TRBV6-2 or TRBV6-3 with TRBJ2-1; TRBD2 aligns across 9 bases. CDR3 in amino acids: CASSYRSSGAYNEQFF. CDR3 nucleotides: TGTGCCAGCAGTTACCGCTCTAGCGGGGCATACAATGAGCAGTTCTTC.